This TCR beta chain derives from a study of T cell responses to AZD1222 COVID-19 vaccine. The study, taken as a whole, reports: Only a handful of people who got AZD1222 tested seropositive at baseline. Donor demographics were predominantly white British with a female majority; clonal diversity may be underestimated.

The method was immunoSEQ multiplex PCR; TCRdb's version includes in-frame clones alone and lacks a portion of them. The sample consists of 95,000 to 150,000 clones, roughly 87% of them appearing once. This clone occurred a few times. The target antigen is unknown. Germline CDR1 LNHDA, CDR2 SQIVND (reference sequence). There are 13 residues in the CDR3. V was cut by 3 bases and J by 4 bases, with 7 bases left in between. The source material was peripheral blood, sampled on day 0 of AZD1222 vaccination. V usage is TRBV19 and J usage is TRBJ1-5; D unclear. The TCR was taken from an adult in good health. CDR3 residues: CASSMWVNQPQHF. The CDR3 bases are TGTGCCAGTAGTATGTGGGTAAATCAGCCCCAGCATTTT.